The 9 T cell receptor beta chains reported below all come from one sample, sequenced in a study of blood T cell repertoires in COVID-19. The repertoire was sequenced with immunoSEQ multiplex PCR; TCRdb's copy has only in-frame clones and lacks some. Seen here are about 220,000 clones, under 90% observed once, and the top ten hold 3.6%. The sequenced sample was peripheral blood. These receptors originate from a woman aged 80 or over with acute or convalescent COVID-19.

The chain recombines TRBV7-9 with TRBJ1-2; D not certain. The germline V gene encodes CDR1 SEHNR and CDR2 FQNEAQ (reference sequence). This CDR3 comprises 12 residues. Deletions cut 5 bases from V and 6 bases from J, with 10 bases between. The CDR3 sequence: CASSLMGDGYTF. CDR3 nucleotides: TGTGCCAGCAGCCTAATGGGAGATGGCTACACCTTC.

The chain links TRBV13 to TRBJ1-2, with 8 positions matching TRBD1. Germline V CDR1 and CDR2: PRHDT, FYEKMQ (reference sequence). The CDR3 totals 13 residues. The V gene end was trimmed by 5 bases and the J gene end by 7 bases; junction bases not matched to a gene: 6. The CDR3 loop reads CASSQDRGSGYTF. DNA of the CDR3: TGTGCCAGCAGCCAAGACAGGGGTAGTGGCTACACCTTC.

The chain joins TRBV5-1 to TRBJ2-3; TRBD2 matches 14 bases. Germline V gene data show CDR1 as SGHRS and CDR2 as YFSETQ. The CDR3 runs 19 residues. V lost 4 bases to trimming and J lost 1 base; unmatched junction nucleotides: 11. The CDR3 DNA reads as TGCGCCAGCAGCCGACAGGGACTAGCGGGGGCCGCGGGCACAGATACGCAGTATTTT. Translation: CASSRQGLAGAAGTDTQYF.

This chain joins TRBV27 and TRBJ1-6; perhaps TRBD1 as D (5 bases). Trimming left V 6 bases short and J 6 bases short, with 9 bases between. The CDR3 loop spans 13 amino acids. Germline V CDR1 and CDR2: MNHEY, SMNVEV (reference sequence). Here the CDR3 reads CASRQGGNSPLHF. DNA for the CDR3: TGTGCCAGCAGGCAGGGTGGTAATTCACCCCTCCACTTT.

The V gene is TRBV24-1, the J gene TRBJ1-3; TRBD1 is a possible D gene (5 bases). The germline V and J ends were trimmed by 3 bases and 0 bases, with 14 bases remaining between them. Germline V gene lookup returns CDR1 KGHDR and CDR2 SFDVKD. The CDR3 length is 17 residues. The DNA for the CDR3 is TGTGCCACCAGTGATACGAATTGGACATTCTCTGGAAACACCATATATTTT. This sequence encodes CATSDTNWTFSGNTIYF.

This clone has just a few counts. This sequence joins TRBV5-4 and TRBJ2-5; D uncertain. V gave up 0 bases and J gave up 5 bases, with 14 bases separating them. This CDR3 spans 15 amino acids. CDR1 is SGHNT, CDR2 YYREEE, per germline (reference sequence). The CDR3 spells CASSLGLEQWETQYF. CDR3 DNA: TGTGCCAGCAGCTTGGGGCTAGAGCAGTGGGAGACCCAGTACTTC. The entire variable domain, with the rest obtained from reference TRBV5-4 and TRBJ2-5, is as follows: ETGVTQSPTHLIKTRGQQVTLRCSSQSGHNTVSWYQQALGQGPQFIFQYYREEENGRGNFPPRFSGLQFPNYSSELNVNALELDDSALYLCASSLGLEQWETQYFGPGTRLLVL.

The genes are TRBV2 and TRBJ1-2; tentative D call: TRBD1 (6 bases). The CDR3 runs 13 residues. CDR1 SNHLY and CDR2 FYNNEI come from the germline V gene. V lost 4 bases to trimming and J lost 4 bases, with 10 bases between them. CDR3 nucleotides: TGTGCCAGCAGTGTACGCAGGGGCTATGGCTACACCTTC. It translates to CASSVRRGYGYTF.

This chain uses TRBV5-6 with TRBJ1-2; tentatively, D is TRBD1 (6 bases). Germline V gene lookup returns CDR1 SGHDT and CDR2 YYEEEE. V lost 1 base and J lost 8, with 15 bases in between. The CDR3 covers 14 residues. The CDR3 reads CASSLFRGASGYTF. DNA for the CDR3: TGTGCCAGCAGCTTGTTTCGGGGGGCGAGCGGCTACACCTTC.

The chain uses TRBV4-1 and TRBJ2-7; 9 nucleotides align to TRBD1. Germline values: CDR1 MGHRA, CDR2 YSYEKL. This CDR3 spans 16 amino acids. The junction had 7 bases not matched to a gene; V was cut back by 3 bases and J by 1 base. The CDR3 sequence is CASSQGAGQGSYEQYF. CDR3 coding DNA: TGCGCCAGCAGCCAGGGGGCGGGACAGGGATCCTACGAGCAGTACTTC.